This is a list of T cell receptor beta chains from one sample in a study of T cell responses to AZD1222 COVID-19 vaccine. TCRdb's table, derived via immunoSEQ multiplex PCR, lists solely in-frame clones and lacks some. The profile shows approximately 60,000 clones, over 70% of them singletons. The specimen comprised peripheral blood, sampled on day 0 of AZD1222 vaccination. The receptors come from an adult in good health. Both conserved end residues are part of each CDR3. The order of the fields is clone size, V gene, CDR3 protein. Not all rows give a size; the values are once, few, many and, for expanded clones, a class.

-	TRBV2	CASSLFTQYF
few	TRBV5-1	CASSFRDVTYEQYF
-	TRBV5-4	CASSFTGDTEAFF
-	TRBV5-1	CASSLNGLGELFF
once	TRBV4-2	CASSQGLAGGTGELFF
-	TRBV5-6	CASSLETGVVEKLFF
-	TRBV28	CASSLWQDYSNQPQHF
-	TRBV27	CASSLTTNEKLFF
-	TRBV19	CASSIGWDEETQYF
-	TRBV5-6	CASSRSGNTIYF
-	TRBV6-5	CASTQQGVLAFF
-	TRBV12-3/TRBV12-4	CASSFKITEAFF